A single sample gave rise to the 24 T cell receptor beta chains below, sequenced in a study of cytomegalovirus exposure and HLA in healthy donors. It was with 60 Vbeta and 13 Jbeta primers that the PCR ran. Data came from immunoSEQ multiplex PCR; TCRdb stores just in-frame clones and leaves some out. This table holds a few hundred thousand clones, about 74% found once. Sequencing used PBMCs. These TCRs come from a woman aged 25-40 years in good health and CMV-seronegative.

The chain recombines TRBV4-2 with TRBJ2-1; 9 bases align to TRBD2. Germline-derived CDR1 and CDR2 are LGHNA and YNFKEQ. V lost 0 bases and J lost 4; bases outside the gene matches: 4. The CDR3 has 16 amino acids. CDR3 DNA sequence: TGTGCCAGCAGCCAAGATGGGGCGGGGGGGTACAATGAGCAGTTCTTC. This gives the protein CASSQDGAGGYNEQFF.

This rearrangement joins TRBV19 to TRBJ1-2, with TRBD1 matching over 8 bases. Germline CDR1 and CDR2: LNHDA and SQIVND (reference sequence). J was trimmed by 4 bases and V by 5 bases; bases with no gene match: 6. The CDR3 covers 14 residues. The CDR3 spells CASSEGQGGYGYTF. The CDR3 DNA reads TGTGCCAGTAGTGAAGGACAGGGCGGCTATGGCTACACCTTC.

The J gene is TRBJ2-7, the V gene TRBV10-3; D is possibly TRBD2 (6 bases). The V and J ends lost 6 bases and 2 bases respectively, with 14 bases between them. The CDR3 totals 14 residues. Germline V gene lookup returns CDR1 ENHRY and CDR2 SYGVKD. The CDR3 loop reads CAIRGGRGAYEQYF. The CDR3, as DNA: TGTGCCATCAGAGGAGGGCGGGGAGCCTACGAGCAGTACTTC.

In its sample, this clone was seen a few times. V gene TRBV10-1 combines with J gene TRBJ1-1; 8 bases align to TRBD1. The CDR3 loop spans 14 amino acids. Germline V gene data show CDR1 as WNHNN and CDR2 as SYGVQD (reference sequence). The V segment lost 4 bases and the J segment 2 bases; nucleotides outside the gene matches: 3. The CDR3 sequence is CASSGTGRNTEAFF. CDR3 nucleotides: TGCGCCAGCAGTGGGACAGGGCGAAACACTGAAGCTTTCTTT.

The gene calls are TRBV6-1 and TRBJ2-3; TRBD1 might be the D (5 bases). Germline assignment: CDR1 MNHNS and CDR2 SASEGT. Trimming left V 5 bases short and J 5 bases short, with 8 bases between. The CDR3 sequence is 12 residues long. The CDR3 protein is CASSRQLDTQYF. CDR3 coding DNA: TGTGCCAGCAGTCGACAGCTAGATACGCAGTATTTT.

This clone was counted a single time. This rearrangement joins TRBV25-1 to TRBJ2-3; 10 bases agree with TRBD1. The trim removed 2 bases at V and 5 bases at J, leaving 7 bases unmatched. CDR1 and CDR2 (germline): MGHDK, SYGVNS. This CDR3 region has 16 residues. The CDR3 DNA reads TGTGCCAGCAGTGAACGGGGGACAGGGGCGGTAGATACGCAGTATTTT. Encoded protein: CASSERGTGAVDTQYF.

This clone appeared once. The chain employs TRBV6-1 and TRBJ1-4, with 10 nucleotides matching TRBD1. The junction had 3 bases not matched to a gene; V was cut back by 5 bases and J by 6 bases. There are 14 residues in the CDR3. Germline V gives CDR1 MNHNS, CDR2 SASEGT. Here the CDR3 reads CASSRDRGDEKLFF. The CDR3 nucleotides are TGTGCCAGCAGTCGGGACAGGGGCGATGAAAAACTGTTTTTT.

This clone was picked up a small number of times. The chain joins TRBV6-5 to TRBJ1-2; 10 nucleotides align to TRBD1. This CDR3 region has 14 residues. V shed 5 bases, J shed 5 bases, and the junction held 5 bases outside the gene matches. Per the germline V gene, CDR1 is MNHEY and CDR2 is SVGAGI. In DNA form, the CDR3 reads TGTGCCAGCAGTGTGACAGGGGGCAAGTATGGCTACACCTTC. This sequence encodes CASSVTGGKYGYTF.

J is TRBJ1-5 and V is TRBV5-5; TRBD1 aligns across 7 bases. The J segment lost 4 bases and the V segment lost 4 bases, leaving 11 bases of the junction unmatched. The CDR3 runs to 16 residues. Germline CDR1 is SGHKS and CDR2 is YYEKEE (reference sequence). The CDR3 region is CASSRSGQLPNQPQHF. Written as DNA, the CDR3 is TGTGCCAGCAGCCGTTCGGGACAGCTACCTAATCAGCCCCAGCATTTT.

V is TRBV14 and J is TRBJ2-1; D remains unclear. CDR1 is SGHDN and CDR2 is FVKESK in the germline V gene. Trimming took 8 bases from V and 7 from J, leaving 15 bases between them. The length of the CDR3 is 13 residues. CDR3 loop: CASGVQLGNEQFF. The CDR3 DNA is TGTGCCAGCGGCGTCCAGCTCGGGAATGAGCAGTTCTTC.

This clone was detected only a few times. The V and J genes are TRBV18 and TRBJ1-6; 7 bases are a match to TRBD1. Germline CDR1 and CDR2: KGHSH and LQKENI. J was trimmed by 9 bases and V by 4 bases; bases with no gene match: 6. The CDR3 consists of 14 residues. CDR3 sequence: CASSLRGDGSPLHF. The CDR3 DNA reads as TGTGCCAGCTCACTCAGGGGGGATGGTTCACCCCTCCACTTT.

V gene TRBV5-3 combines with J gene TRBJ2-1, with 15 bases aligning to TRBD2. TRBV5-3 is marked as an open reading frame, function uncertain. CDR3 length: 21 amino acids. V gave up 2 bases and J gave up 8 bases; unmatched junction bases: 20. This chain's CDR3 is CARSLVDLGTSGRMRLDEQFF. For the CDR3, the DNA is TGTGCCAGAAGCTTAGTAGATTTGGGGACTAGCGGGAGGATGAGGTTGGATGAGCAGTTCTTC.

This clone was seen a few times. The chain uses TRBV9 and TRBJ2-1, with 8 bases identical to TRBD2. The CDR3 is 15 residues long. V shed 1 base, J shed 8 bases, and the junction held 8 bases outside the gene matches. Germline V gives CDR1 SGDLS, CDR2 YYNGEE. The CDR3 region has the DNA TGTGCCAGCAGCGTACAAGGACTAGCCGTCGATGAGCAGTTCTTC. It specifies CASSVQGLAVDEQFF.

The CDR3 loop is CAISSGGRGTDTQYF. CDR3 DNA: TGTGCCATCAGTTCGGGGGGCAGGGGAACAGATACGCAGTATTTT. This chain joins TRBV10-3 and TRBJ2-3; possible D gene TRBD2, 7 bases. The germline V gene has CDR1 ENHRY and CDR2 SYGVKD. This CDR3 region has 15 residues. V was cut by 5 bases and J by 3 bases, with 15 bases left in between.

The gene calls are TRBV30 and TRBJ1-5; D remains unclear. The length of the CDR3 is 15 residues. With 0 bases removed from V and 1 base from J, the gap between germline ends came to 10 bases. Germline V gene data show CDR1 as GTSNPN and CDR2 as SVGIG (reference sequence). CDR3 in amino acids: CAWSVPGTSNQPQHF. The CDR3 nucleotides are TGTGCCTGGAGTGTACCAGGCACCAGCAATCAGCCCCAGCATTTT. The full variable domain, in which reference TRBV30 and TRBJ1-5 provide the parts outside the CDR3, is SQTIHQWPATLVQPVGSPLSLECTVEGTSNPNLYWYRQAAGRGLQLLFYSVGIGQISSEVPQNLSASRPQDRQFILSSKKLLLSDSGFYLCAWSVPGTSNQPQHFGDGTRLSIL.

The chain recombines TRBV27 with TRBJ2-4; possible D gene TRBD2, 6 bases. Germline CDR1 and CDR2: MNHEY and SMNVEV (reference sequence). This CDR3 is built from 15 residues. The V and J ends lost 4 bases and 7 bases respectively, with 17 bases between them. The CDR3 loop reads CASSSLLEGGNIQYF. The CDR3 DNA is TGTGCCAGCAGTTCTCTCCTGGAGGGTGGGAACATTCAGTACTTC.

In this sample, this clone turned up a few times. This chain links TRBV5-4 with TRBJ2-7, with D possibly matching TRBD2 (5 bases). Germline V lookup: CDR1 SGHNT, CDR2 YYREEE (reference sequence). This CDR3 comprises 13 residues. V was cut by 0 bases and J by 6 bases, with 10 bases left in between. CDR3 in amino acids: CASSLDRGSEQYF. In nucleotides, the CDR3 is TGTGCCAGCAGCTTGGATCGGGGTAGCGAGCAGTACTTC. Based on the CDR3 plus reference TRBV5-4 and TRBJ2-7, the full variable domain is ETGVTQSPTHLIKTRGQQVTLRCSSQSGHNTVSWYQQALGQGPQFIFQYYREEENGRGNFPPRFSGLQFPNYSSELNVNALELDDSALYLCASSLDRGSEQYFGPGTRLTVT.

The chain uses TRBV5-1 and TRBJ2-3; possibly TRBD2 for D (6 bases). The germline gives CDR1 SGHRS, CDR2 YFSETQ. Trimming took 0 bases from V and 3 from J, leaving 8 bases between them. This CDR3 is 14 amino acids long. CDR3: CASSLAGVTDTQYF. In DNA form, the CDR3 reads TGCGCCAGCAGCTTGGCGGGAGTTACAGATACGCAGTATTTT.

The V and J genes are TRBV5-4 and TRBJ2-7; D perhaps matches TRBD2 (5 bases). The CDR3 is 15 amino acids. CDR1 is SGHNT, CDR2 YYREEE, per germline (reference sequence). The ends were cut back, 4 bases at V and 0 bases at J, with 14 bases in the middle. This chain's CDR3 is CASSDYPGDSYEQYF. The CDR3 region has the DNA TGTGCCAGCAGCGATTACCCCGGGGACTCCTACGAGCAGTACTTC.

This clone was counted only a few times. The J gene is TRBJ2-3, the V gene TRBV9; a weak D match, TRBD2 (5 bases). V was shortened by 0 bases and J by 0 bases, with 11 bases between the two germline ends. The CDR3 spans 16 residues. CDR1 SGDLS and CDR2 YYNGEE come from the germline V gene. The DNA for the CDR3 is TGTGCCAGCAGCGTAGTGCCGGGCGGGAGCACAGATACGCAGTATTTT. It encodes CASSVVPGGSTDTQYF.

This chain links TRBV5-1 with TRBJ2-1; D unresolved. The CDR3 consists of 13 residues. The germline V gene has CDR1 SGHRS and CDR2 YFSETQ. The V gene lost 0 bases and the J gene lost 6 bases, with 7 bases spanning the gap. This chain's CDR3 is CASSLETFNEQFF. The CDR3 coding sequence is TGCGCCAGCAGCTTGGAGACATTCAATGAGCAGTTCTTC.

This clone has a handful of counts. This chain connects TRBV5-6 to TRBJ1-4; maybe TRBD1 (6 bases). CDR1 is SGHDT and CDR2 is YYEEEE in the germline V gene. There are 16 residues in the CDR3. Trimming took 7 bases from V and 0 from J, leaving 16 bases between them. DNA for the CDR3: TGTGCCAGCGGAGATTACAGGGCCGCAACTAATGAAAAACTGTTTTTT. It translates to CASGDYRAATNEKLFF.

CDR3 sequence reads: CAITTSGRLDTQYF. The CDR3 DNA sequence: TGTGCCATCACGACTAGCGGGAGATTGGATACGCAGTATTTT. The V and J genes are TRBV10-3 and TRBJ2-3, with 12 bases lining up with TRBD2. Trimming removed 7 bases from V and 6 bases from J; junction bases left unmatched: 5. This CDR3 comprises 14 residues. Germline V gene lookup returns CDR1 ENHRY and CDR2 SYGVKD.

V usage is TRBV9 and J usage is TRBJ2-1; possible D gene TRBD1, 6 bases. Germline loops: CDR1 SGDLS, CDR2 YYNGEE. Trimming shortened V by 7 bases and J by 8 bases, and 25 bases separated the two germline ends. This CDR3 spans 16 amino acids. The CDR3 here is CASSRQVVTRLHEQFF. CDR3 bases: TGTGCCAGCTCTCGACAGGTGGTGACTCGTTTACATGAGCAGTTCTTC.